This TCR beta chain was recorded in a study of cytomegalovirus exposure and HLA in healthy donors. The PCR employed 60 Vbeta primers together with 13 Jbeta primers. Sequenced by immunoSEQ multiplex PCR; TCRdb stores in-frame clones only, minus some. The data hold about 94,000 clones, with around three fifths observed a single time. Trimming took off 4 bases at V and 0 bases at J, with 17 bases between the two ends. The CDR3 spans 18 residues. From germline, CDR1 is SGDLS and CDR2 YYNGEE. The sequenced material came from PBMCs. The origin of this receptor is a man aged 30 to 45 in good health and CMV-seronegative. The V and J genes are TRBV9 and TRBJ1-6, with a tentative D call TRBD1 (5 bases). The CDR3 DNA reads as TGTGCCAGCAGCCTCACCGGCGGGGCGAGCTCCTATAATTCACCCCTCCACTTT. This gives the protein CASSLTGGASSYNSPLHF.